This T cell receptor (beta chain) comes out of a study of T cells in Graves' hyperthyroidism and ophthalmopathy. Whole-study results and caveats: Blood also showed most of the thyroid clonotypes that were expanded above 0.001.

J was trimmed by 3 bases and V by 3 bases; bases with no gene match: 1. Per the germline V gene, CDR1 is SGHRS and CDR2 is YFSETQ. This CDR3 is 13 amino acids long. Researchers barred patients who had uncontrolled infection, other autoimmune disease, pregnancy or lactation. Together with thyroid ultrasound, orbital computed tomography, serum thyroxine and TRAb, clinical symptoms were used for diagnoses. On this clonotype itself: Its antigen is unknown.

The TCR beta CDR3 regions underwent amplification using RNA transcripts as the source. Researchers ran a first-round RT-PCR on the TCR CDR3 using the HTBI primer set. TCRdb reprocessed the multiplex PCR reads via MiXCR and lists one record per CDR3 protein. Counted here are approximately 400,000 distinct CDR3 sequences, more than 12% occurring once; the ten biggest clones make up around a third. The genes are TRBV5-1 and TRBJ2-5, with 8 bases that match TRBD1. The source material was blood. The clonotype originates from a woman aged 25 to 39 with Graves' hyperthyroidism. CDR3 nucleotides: TGCGCCAGCAGCTGGGGACAGGAAGAGACCCAGTACTTC. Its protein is CASSWGQEETQYF.